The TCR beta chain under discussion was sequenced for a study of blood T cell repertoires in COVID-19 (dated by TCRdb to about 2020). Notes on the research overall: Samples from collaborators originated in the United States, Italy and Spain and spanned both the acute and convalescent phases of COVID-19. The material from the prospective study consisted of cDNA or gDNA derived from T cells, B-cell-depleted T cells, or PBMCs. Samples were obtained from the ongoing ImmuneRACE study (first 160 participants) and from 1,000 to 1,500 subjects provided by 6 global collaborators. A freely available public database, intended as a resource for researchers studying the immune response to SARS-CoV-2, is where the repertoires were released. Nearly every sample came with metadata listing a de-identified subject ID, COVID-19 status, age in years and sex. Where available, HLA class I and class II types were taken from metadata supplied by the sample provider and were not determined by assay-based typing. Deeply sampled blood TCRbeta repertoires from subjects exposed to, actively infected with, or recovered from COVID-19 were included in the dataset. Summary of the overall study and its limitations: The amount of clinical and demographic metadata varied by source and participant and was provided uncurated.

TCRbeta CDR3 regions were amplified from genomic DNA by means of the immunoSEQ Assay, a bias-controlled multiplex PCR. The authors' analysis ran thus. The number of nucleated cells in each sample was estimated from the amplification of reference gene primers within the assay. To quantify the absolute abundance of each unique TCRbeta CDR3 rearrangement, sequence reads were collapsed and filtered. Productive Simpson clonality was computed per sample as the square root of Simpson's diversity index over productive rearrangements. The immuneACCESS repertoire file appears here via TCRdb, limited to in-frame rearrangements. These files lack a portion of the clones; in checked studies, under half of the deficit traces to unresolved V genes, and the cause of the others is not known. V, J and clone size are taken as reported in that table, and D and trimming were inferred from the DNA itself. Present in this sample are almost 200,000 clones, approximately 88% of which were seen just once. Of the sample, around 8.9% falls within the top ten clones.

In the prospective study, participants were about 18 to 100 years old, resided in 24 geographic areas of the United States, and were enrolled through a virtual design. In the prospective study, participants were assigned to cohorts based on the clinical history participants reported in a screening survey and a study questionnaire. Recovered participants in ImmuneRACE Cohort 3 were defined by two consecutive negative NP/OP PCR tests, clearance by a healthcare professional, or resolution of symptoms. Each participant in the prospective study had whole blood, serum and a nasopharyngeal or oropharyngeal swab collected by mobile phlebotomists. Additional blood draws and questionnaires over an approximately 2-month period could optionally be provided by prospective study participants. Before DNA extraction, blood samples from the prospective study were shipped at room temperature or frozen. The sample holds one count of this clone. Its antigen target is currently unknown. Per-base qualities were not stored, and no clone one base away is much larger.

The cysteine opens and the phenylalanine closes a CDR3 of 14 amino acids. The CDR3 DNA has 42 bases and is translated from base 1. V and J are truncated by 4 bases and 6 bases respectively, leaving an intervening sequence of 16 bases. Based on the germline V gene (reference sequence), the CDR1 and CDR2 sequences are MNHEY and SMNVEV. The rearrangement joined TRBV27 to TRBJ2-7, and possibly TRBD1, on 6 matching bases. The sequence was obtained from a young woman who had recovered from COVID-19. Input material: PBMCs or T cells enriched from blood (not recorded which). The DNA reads TGTGCCAGCAGTTCCCAAAACAGGGTAAGCGAGCAGTACTTC. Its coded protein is CASSSQNRVSEQYF.